Sequencing of this T cell receptor beta chain was carried out in a study of molecular identifiers for immune sequencing clone quantification. Study outcomes and limitations: The study found clones above 20 RNA copies held over 99% of effector molecules and under 1% in naive cells. Amid some 1 million naive cells, spiked Jurkat TCR RNA from one cell was reportedly still detectable.

In this sample, this clonotype turned up a few times. Its antigen is currently unknown. With listed TCR primers and previously described methods, bulk TCR libraries were prepared. MiXCR was run by TCRdb on the PCR reads, yielding one entry per CDR3 protein. Of approximately 550,000 distinct CDR3 sequences listed, about 20% are singletons. This CDR3 is 13 amino acids long. CDR1 is MNHEY and CDR2 is SVGAGI in the germline V gene. The germline V and J ends were trimmed by 2 bases and 3 bases, with 7 bases remaining between them. The chain couples TRBV6-5 to TRBJ1-1; D is unresolved. The TCR sequence derives from a human donor in good health. Some libraries in this study had Jurkat cell RNA spiked in. Input material: naive CD8+ T cells from blood, with Jurkat cell RNA spiked in. Subset indicated: FACS-sorted CD8+CD4-CCR7+CD45RA+ naive T cells. Written as DNA, the CDR3 is TGTGCCAGCAGTTACGACGGCTACACTGAAGCTTTCTTT. Encoded protein: CASSYDGYTEAFF.